This TCR beta chain was sequenced in a study of blood T cell repertoires in COVID-19. About the research overall: In each case, the material was cDNA or gDNA derived from T cells, B-cell-depleted T cells, or PBMCs.

The Seattle patients, enrolled during active infection, were followed longitudinally. Under the authors' procedure: Reference gene primer amplification yielded estimated nucleated cell counts. Repertoires were generated with immunoSEQ multiplex PCR, while TCRdb's copy carries only in-frame clones and drops some. The DNA was the basis for D and trimming; V, J and clone size are from that table. The sample holds around 250,000 clones, 86% seen once. This CDR3 spans 15 amino acids. J was trimmed by 1 base and V by 8 bases; bases with no gene match: 9. Germline V gives CDR1 LNHDA, CDR2 SQIVND (reference sequence).

The sequence was collected from an elderly woman with COVID-19, enrolled during active disease. Sequencing was done on a sample of peripheral blood. The chain has TRBV19 and TRBJ2-3; 7 bases are a match to TRBD2. The CDR3 DNA reads TGTGCCAGTGCAGATCGGAGCGGGGGCACAGATACGCAGTATTTT. This codes for CASADRSGGTDTQYF.